This entry lists 31 T cell receptor beta chains sequenced from one sample in a study of OX40 agonist ivuxolimab in advanced cancers. Produced via immunoSEQ multiplex PCR; TCRdb's table is partial and in-frame only. The repertoire includes 90,000 or so clones, 90% to 95% of them detected once, and 2.6% sits in the top ten. The sample in question was CD4+ or CD8+ T cells sorted from blood, obtained in a trial of the OX40 agonist ivuxolimab. Every receptor here comes from an adult with an advanced solid tumor such as melanoma, head and neck, liver or kidney cancer.

The chain carries TRBV5-6 and TRBJ1-2, with D possibly matching TRBD1 (5 bases). The germline V gene has CDR1 SGHDT and CDR2 YYEEEE. The V end was cut by 0 bases, the J end by 8 bases, with 11 bases between. CDR3 size: 13 residues. The CDR3 here is CASSLAGLGGYTF. The CDR3, as DNA: TGTGCCAGCAGCTTGGCAGGGCTGGGGGGCTACACCTTC.

This chain connects TRBV7-8 to TRBJ2-5; D perhaps matches TRBD2 (5 bases). The CDR3 is 14 amino acids. Trimming removed 6 bases at V and 5 bases at J, with 16 bases between. Per the germline V gene, CDR1 is SGHVS and CDR2 is FQNEAQ. The CDR3 loop reads CASSRIGIKETQYF. The CDR3 nucleotides read TGTGCCAGCAGTCGTATCGGGATCAAGGAGACCCAGTACTTC.

This chain joins TRBV6-1 and TRBJ2-3, with D unresolved. CDR3 length: 12 residues. Trimming removed 6 bases at V and 5 bases at J, with 9 bases between. Germline lookup yields CDR1 MNHNS and CDR2 SASEGT. CDR3 residues: CASSQPGDTQYF. CDR3 nucleotides: TGTGCCAGCAGCCAACCCGGAGATACGCAGTATTTT.

The rearrangement uses TRBV5-1 and TRBJ2-5, with TRBD2 identical over 8 bases. CDR3 length equals 18 residues. The V gene's germline CDR1 is SGHRS and CDR2 YFSETQ. The junction had 11 bases not matched to a gene; V was cut back by 0 bases and J by 1 base. CDR3 sequence (DNA): TGCGCCAGCAGCTTGGCATCCTACGGGAGGGCCACCCAAGAGACCCAGTACTTC. This sequence encodes CASSLASYGRATQETQYF. Using reference TRBV5-1 and TRBJ2-5 for the parts outside the CDR3, the full variable domain is KAGVTQTPRYLIKTRGQQVTLSCSPISGHRSVSWYQQTPGQGLQFLFEYFSETQRNKGNFPGRFSGRQFSNSRSEMNVSTLELGDSALYLCASSLASYGRATQETQYFGPGTRLLVL.

The V gene is TRBV11-3, the J gene TRBJ2-3, with TRBD2 matching 8 bases. The CDR3 runs 15 residues. The junction had 6 bases not matched to a gene; V was cut back by 3 bases and J by 4 bases. Germline-derived CDR1 and CDR2 are SGHNT and YENEEA. The CDR3 DNA sequence: TGTGCCAGCAGCTTCAGCGGGAGCGGCTCAGATACGCAGTATTTT. Its protein is CASSFSGSGSDTQYF.

This chain connects TRBV10-2 to TRBJ2-7; 9 nucleotides match TRBD1. In germline, CDR1 is WSHSY, CDR2 SAAADI. J lost 5 bases, V lost 6 bases, and 5 bases had no gene match. The CDR3 totals 13 residues. DNA of the CDR3: TGCGCCAGCAGCTTAACAGGGGGCGACGAGCAGTACTTC. This codes for CASSLTGGDEQYF.

The chain uses TRBV5-1 and TRBJ2-2, with TRBD1 matching over 10 bases. CDR3 length equals 18 residues. Germline CDR1 reads SGHRS; CDR2 reads YFSETQ. After removal of 0 bases from V and 0 bases from J, the junction contained 5 bases not matched to a gene. The CDR3 nucleotides read TGCGCCAGCAGCTTGGCCGCCGGGACAGGGGCGAACACCGGGGAGCTGTTTTTT. Translation gives CASSLAAGTGANTGELFF.

The chain uses TRBV19 and TRBJ2-1; no firm D call. V was cut by 0 bases and J by 10 bases, with 13 bases left in between. This CDR3 has 14 amino acids. Germline CDR1 LNHDA, CDR2 SQIVND (reference sequence). Here the CDR3 DNA reads TGTGCCAGTAGTATAGATCCCACTGTTCGGGAGCAGTTCTTC. Its translation: CASSIDPTVREQFF.

This sequence joins TRBV28 and TRBJ1-5; 9 bases are shared with TRBD1. Germline V lookup: CDR1 MDHEN, CDR2 SYDVKM. Losses at the gene ends were 4 bases for V and 16 bases for J; bases not matched to a gene: 8. The CDR3 loop spans 12 amino acids. The CDR3 loop is CASSSWDRAYHF. DNA of the CDR3: TGTGCCAGCAGTTCCTGGGACAGGGCCTACCATTTT.

V usage is TRBV5-1 and J usage is TRBJ1-1; 8 bases match TRBD1. Losses at the gene ends were 1 base for V and 0 bases for J; bases not matched to a gene: 5. Germline V gene sequence: CDR1 SGHRS, CDR2 YFSETQ. This CDR3 spans 16 amino acids. The CDR3 sequence is CASSLTGGVMNTEAFF. In DNA form, the CDR3 reads TGCGCCAGCAGCTTGACAGGGGGAGTCATGAACACTGAAGCTTTCTTT.

This chain connects TRBV5-6 to TRBJ2-7, with TRBD2 matching 14 bases. V lost 4 bases to trimming and J lost 4 bases; unmatched junction nucleotides: 13. CDR3 length: 18 amino acids. Germline V gene data show CDR1 as SGHDT and CDR2 as YYEEEE. The CDR3 loop reads CASSPPNQGLAGAYEQYF. Written as DNA, the CDR3 is TGTGCCAGCAGCCCGCCCAACCAGGGACTAGCGGGAGCTTACGAGCAGTACTTC.

This clone was seen a single time. The genes are TRBV2 and TRBJ2-5; a weak D match, TRBD2 (5 bases). Germline V lookup: CDR1 SNHLY, CDR2 FYNNEI. This CDR3 is built from 14 residues. Trimming left V 4 bases short and J 5 bases short, with 14 bases between. CDR3 in DNA: TGTGCCAGCAGTGCACCGGGATTTGGGGAGACCCAGTACTTC. Its translation: CASSAPGFGETQYF.

The chain is built from TRBV4-1 and TRBJ2-7, with D possibly TRBD1 on 6 matching bases. The CDR3 spans 15 residues. V dropped 4 bases and J dropped 1 base, with 14 bases sitting between them. Looked up from germline, CDR1 is MGHRA and CDR2 is YSYEKL. The DNA for the CDR3 is TGCGCCAGCAGCCTCAACCGGGACATATCCTACGAGCAGTACTTC. This encodes CASSLNRDISYEQYF.

A note on this clone: One end of the junction is discordant with germline, which a read error may explain. The rearrangement uses TRBV7-7 and TRBJ2-2; possible D gene TRBD2, 6 bases. This CDR3 is built from 13 residues. Germline CDR1 is SSHAT and CDR2 is FNYEAQ (reference sequence). The CDR3 sequence: CASSPTSHGELFF. DNA of the CDR3: TGTGCTAGCAGTCCGACTAGTCACGGGGAGCTGTTTTTT. Filled out from reference TRBV7-7 and TRBJ2-2, the complete variable domain reads GAGVSQSPRYKVTKRGQDVTLRCDPISSHATLYWYQQALGQGPEFLTYFNYEAQPDKSGLPSDRFSAERPEGSISTLTIQRTEQRDSAMYRCASSPTSHGELFFGEGSRLTVL.

The chain carries TRBV6-5 and TRBJ2-3; D remains ambiguous. The CDR3 is 12 amino acids. Trimming cost V 5 bases and J 7 bases, with 10 bases left between them. Germline-derived CDR1 and CDR2 are MNHEY and SVGAGI. CDR3 nucleotides: TGTGCCAGCAGTGCCGGGCCGTATACGCAGTATTTT. Protein: CASSAGPYTQYF.

This clone appeared a few times. The DNA is omitted, as the CDR3 cannot be located on it reliably, and the CDR3 follows TCRdb's listing. The rearrangement links TRBV27 to TRBJ2-7; the table's D call, TRBD2, has no DNA check behind it. 15 amino acids form the CDR3, both terminal residues included. Germline CDR1 is MNHEY and CDR2 is SMNVEV (reference sequence). The CDR3 region is CATRFGNGGAHEQYF.

This sequence joins TRBV7-2 and TRBJ1-4, with 9 positions matching TRBD1. The V gene's germline CDR1 is SGHTA and CDR2 FQGNSA. The CDR3 has 14 amino acids. Losses at the gene ends were 5 bases for V and 7 bases for J; bases not matched to a gene: 5. CDR3 region: CASSRDRGGEKLFF. CDR3 nucleotides: TGTGCCAGCAGCCGAGACAGGGGGGGTGAAAAACTGTTTTTT.

The chain combines TRBV27 with TRBJ2-3; tentative D call: TRBD2 (5 bases). Deletions cut 4 bases from V and 3 bases from J, with 11 bases between. The CDR3 is 14 amino acids. Germline values: CDR1 MNHEY, CDR2 SMNVEV (reference sequence). The CDR3 region has the DNA TGTGCCAGCAGTTCCCTTCGCGGGACAGATACGCAGTATTTT. Encoded protein: CASSSLRGTDTQYF.

V gene TRBV6-4 combines with J gene TRBJ2-7, with D unresolved. The germline gives CDR1 MRHNA, CDR2 SNTAGT. CDR3 length equals 17 residues. The ends were cut back, 2 bases at V and 1 base at J, with 18 bases in the middle. DNA for the CDR3: TGTGCCAGCAGTGACCCAATGAAAGGGCCCGCGTCCTACGAGCAGTACTTC. As protein: CASSDPMKGPASYEQYF.

This clone has only one observation. This chain joins TRBV6-5 and TRBJ1-5, with 8 positions matching TRBD1. J lost 6 bases, V lost 2 bases, and 6 bases had no gene match. The germline V gene has CDR1 MNHEY and CDR2 SVGAGI. The CDR3 is 15 residues long. The CDR3 loop is CASSYQGARAQPQHF. Written as DNA, the CDR3 is TGTGCCAGCAGTTACCAGGGGGCAAGGGCTCAGCCCCAGCATTTT.

This chain uses TRBV7-3 with TRBJ2-3; 9 positions agree with TRBD2. V trimming: 4 bases; J trimming: 5 bases; junction bases outside the gene matches: 4. This CDR3 is built from 14 residues. Germline assignment: CDR1 SGHTA and CDR2 FQGTGA. The CDR3 sequence is CASSSGTSRDTQYF. CDR3 sequence (DNA): TGTGCCAGCAGCTCCGGGACTAGCCGAGATACGCAGTATTTT.

The genes are TRBV2 and TRBJ2-7; 10 bases agree with TRBD2. CDR3 length equals 14 residues. Germline CDR1 and CDR2: SNHLY and FYNNEI. Germline trimming cut 7 bases from V and 1 base from J; bases unmatched to any gene: 4. The CDR3 region has the DNA TGTGCCAGCAAGGAGCGGGAGGGGTCCTACGAGCAGTACTTC. It is translated as CASKEREGSYEQYF.

This chain uses TRBV28 with TRBJ1-2; 9 positions agree with TRBD1. CDR1 is MDHEN, CDR2 SYDVKM, per germline. The CDR3 extends over 12 amino acids. Losses at the gene ends were 11 bases for V and 5 bases for J; bases not matched to a gene: 6. CDR3 amino acids: CAGGTGRYGYTF. In nucleotides, the CDR3 is TGTGCCGGGGGGACAGGGCGTTATGGCTACACCTTC.

As to this clone: The sample has other DNA sequences that encode this CDR3 too. The chain employs TRBV28 and TRBJ1-4; D gene unclear. This CDR3 spans 15 amino acids. V dropped 2 bases and J dropped 0 bases, with 7 bases sitting between them. Germline CDR1 MDHEN, CDR2 SYDVKM. The CDR3 here is CASSLGGATNEKLFF. CDR3 in DNA: TGTGCCAGCAGTTTAGGAGGCGCAACTAATGAAAAACTGTTTTTT. Based on the CDR3 plus reference TRBV28 and TRBJ1-4, the full variable domain is DVKVTQSSRYLVKRTGEKVFLECVQDMDHENMFWYRQDPGLGLRLIYFSYDVKMKEKGDIPEGYSVSREKKERFSLILESASTNQTSMYLCASSLGGATNEKLFFGSGTQLSVL.

The V call is TRBV19, the J call TRBJ1-2; D remains unclear. Germline V gene data show CDR1 as LNHDA and CDR2 as SQIVND (reference sequence). Between the trimmed V and J ends, which lost 0 bases and 0 bases, there was a span of 5 bases. This CDR3 is built from 14 residues. The CDR3 loop reads CASSIDSANYGYTF. The CDR3 bases are TGTGCCAGTAGTATAGACAGTGCTAACTATGGCTACACCTTC.

Turning to this clone: The same CDR3 also results from other DNA sequences found in this sample. V gene TRBV5-1 combines with J gene TRBJ1-1; D is unclear. The ends were cut back, 0 bases at V and 1 base at J, with 7 bases in the middle. Germline CDR1 reads SGHRS; CDR2 reads YFSETQ. This CDR3 comprises 14 residues. The chain's CDR3 is CASSLGAANTEAFF. CDR3 bases: TGCGCCAGCAGCTTGGGGGCAGCGAACACTGAAGCTTTCTTT.

This chain connects TRBV19 to TRBJ1-5, with TRBD1 identical over 8 bases. Germline lookup yields CDR1 LNHDA and CDR2 SQIVND (reference sequence). The CDR3 runs 15 residues. The ends lost 2 bases at V and 3 bases at J; junction bases unmatched: 3. CDR3 DNA sequence: TGTGCCAGTAGTATACAGGGGGCGTACAATCAGCCCCAGCATTTT. This codes for CASSIQGAYNQPQHF.

V and J are TRBV9 and TRBJ2-2, with 7 bases fitting TRBD1. Germline V gives CDR1 SGDLS, CDR2 YYNGEE. CDR3 size: 14 residues. Trimming at V came to 4 bases and at J to 4 bases, leaving 4 bases not matched to a gene. The CDR3 DNA reads TGTGCCAGCAGCTACACAGGGGCCACCGGGGAGCTGTTTTTT. It translates to CASSYTGATGELFF.

The chain is built from TRBV7-9 and TRBJ1-2, with TRBD1 matching over 8 bases. The CDR3 is made up of 13 amino acids. The V and J ends lost 2 bases and 8 bases, in that order; junction bases with no gene match: 4. Per germline, CDR1 SEHNR and CDR2 FQNEAQ (reference sequence). The CDR3 here is CASSLQGAGGYTF. Here the CDR3 DNA reads TGTGCCAGCAGCTTACAGGGGGCTGGCGGCTACACCTTC.

The gene calls are TRBV28 and TRBJ2-7; no firm D call. The germline V and J ends were trimmed by 7 bases and 1 base, with 11 bases remaining between them. This CDR3 has 13 amino acids. Germline V gene lookup returns CDR1 MDHEN and CDR2 SYDVKM. The CDR3 DNA follows: TGTGCCAGCACTGACGGGCTATCCTACGAGCAGTACTTC. It yields the protein CASTDGLSYEQYF.

The chain carries TRBV9 and TRBJ1-1; possible D gene TRBD1, 5 bases. The V gene's germline CDR1 is SGDLS and CDR2 YYNGEE. V was pared by 4 bases and J by 1 base, with 8 bases between. The CDR3 sequence is 13 residues long. CDR3 sequence: CASSSGQNTEAFF. CDR3 sequence (DNA): TGTGCCAGCAGCTCAGGGCAGAACACTGAAGCTTTCTTT.